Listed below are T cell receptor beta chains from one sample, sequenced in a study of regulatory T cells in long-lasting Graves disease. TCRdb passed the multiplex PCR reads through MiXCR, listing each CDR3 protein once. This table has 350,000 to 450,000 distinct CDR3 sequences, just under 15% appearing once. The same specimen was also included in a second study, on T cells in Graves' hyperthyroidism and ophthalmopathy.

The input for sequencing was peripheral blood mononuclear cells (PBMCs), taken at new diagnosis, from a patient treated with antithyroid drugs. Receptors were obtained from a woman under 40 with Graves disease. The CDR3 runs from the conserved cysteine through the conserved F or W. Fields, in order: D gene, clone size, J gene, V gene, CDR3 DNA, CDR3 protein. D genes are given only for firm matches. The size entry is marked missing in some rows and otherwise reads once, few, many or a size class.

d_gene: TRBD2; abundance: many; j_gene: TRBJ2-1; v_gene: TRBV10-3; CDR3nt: TGTGCCATCACTCCGGTAGCGGGAGCGGGCAATGAGCAGTTCTTC; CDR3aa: CAITPVAGAGNEQFF
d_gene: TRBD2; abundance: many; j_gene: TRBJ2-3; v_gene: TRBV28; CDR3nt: TGTGCCAGCAGGTTAGCGGGAGGGCCGACAGATACGCAGTATTTT; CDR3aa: CASRLAGGPTDTQYF
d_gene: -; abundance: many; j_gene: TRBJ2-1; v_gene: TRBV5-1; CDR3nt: TGCGCCAGCAGCTTGGAAGCCGGCTACAATGAGCAGTTCTTC; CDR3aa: CASSLEAGYNEQFF
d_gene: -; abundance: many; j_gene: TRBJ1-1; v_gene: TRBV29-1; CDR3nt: TGCAGCGTTGAAGCTGGGAGGGGCTCTGAAGCTTTCTTT; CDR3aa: CSVEAGRGSEAFF
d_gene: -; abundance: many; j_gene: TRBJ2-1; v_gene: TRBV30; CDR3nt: TGTGCCTGGAGTGATAAGCGGTGGGAGCAGTTCTTC; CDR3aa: CAWSDKRWEQFF
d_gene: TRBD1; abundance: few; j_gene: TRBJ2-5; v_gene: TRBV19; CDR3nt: TGTGCCAGTAGTATATCACAGGGGGCTATGAAGACCCAGTACTTC; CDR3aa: CASSISQGAMKTQYF
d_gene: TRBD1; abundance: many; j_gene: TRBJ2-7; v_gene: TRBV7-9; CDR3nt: TGTGCCAGCAGCTTAGGGAACAGGGGAAGCTCCTACGAGCAGTACTTC; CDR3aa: CASSLGNRGSSYEQYF
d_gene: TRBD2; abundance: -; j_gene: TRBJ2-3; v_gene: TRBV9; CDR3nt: TGTGCCAGCAGCGAGAGGGGACTAGCGGGTGCAGATACGCAGTATTTT; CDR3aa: CASSERGLAGADTQYF
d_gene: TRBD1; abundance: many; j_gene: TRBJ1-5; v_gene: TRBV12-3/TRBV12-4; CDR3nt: TGTGCCAGCAGTTTAACAGGGACAGGGGTTGGGGGTCAGCCCCAGCATTTT; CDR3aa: CASSLTGTGVGGQPQHF
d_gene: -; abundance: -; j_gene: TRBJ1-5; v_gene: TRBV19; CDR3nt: TGTGCCAGTAGTCGGGGCTCGGGCGGCAATCAGCCCCAGCATTTT; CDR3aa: CASSRGSGGNQPQHF
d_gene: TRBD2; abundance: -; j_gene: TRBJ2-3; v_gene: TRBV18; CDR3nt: TGTGCCAGCTCAACGGGACCAGCGGGAGGAGGTTTCGGGGGAGATACGCAGTATTTT; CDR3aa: CASSTGPAGGGFGGDTQYF
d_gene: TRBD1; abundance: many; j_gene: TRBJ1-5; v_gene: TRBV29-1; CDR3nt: TGCAGCGTTGTGTGGTCTGGTGCAGGGGGAGGGGGTCAGCCCCAGCATTTT; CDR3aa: CSVVWSGAGGGGQPQHF
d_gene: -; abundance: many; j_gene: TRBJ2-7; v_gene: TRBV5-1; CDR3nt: TGTGCCAGCAGTGGCGACAGTTACGAGCAGTACTTC; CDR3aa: CASSGDSYEQYF
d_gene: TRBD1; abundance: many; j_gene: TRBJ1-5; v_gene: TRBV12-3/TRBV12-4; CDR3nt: TGTGCCAGCAGTTGGACAGGGGGTGATCAGCCCCAGCATTTT; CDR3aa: CASSWTGGDQPQHF
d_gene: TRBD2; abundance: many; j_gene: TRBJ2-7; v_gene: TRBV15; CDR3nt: TGTGCCACCAGCAGAGATCTTGGCGGGAGCGTGTACGAGCAGTACTTC; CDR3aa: CATSRDLGGSVYEQYF
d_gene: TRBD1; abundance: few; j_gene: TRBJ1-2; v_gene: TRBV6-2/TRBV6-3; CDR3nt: TGTGCCAGCAGTTACTCTCGACAGGGGACCTATGGCTACACCTTC; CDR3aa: CASSYSRQGTYGYTF
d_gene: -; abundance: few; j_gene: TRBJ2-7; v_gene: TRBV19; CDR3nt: TGTGCCACATCAGGGGGGTCAGACGAGCAGTACTTC; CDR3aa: CATSGGSDEQYF
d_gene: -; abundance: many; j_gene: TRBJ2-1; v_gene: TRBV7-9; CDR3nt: TGTGCCAGCAGCTTAGGTCAACCCAATGAGCAGTTCTTC; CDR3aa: CASSLGQPNEQFF
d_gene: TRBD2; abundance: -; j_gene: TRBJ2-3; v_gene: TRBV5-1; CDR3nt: TGCGCCAGCAGCTTAGACGGGAGGATCGATACGCAGTATTTT; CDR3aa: CASSLDGRIDTQYF
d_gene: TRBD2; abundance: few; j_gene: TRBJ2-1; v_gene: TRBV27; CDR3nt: TGTGCCAGCAGTTGGGCTAGCGGGAGTATCGGGGGGGAAAATGAGCAGTTCTTC; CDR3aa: CASSWASGSIGGENEQFF
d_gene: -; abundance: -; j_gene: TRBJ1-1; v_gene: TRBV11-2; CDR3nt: TGTGCCAGCAGCCCCCGGGGTGGGGACTTGAACACTGAAGCTTTCTTT; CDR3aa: CASSPRGGDLNTEAFF
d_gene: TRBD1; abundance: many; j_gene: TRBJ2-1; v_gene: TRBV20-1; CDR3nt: TGCAGTGCTAGAGTTAGGGTACAGGGGAGCTCCTACAATGAGCAGTTCTTC; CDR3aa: CSARVRVQGSSYNEQFF
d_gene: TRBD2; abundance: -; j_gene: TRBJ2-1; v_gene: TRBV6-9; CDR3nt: TGTGCCAGCAGTTACGGAGGGACTAGCGGGAGATATAATGAGCAGTTCTTC; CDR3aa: CASSYGGTSGRYNEQFF
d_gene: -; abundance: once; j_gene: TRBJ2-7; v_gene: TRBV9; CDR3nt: TGTGCCAGCAGCGTAGGAATGTCGGGCTACGAGCAGTACTTC; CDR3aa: CASSVGMSGYEQYF
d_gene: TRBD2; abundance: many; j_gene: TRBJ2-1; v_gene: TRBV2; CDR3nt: TGTGCCAGCACCGGAGCGGGATTCAGCGACAATGAGCAGTTCTTC; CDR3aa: CASTGAGFSDNEQFF
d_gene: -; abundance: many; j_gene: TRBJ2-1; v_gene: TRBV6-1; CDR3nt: TGTGCCAGCAGTGAAGCGCTAGGCCTATCCGTCAATGAGCAGTTCTTC; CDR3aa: CASSEALGLSVNEQFF
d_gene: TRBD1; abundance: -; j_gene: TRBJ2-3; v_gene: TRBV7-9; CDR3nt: TGTGCCAGCAGCTGGGGACAGGGACTCGGCACAGATACGCAGTATTTT; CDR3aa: CASSWGQGLGTDTQYF
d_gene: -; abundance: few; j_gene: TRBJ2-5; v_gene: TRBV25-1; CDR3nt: TGTGCCAGCAGTGAAAGACGGTCCCAGTACTTC; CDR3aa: CASSERRSQYF
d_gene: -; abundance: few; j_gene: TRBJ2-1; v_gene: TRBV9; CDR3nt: TGTGCCAGCAGCGTAGTGAGGGAGGGCCAGGGGGAGCAGTTCTTC; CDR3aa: CASSVVREGQGEQFF
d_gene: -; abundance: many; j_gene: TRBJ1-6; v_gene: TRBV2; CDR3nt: TGTGCCAGCGAAAACAGGGTGGCTTTGAGAGGTTCACCCCTCCACTTT; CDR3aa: CASENRVALRGSPLHF
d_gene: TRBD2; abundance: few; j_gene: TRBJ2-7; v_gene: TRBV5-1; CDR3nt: TGCGCCAGCAGCTCGAGACCGGGACTAGAATCGGGGAACGAGCAGTACTTC; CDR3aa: CASSSRPGLESGNEQYF
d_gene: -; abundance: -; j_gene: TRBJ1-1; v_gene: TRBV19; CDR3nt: TGTGCCAGCCACCCTGGGGGGGGGCGGACAGTGAACACTGAAGCTTTCTTT; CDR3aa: CASHPGGGRTVNTEAFF
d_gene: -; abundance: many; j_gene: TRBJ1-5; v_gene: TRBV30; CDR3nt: TGTGCCTGGAGTGCATCGTCCGGGAGGCAGCCCCAGCATTTT; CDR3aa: CAWSASSGRQPQHF
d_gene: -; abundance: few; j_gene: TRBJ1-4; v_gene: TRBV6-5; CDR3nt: TGTGCCAGCAGTTACGGCCTGCTTAATGAAAAACTGTTTTTT; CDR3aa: CASSYGLLNEKLFF
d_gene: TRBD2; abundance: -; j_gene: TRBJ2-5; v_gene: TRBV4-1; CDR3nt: TGCGCCAGCAGCCAAGATATCCGCGGGGGTCCTCAAGAGACCCAGTACTTC; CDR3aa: CASSQDIRGGPQETQYF
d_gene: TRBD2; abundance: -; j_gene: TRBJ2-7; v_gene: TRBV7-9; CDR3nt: TGTGCCAGCAGGGGGGGGGACGCCTACGAGCAGTACTTC; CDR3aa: CASRGGDAYEQYF
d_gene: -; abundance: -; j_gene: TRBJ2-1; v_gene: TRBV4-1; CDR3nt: TGCGCCAGCAGCCAAGATCCCTGGCGGGATGAGCAGTTCTTC; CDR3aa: CASSQDPWRDEQFF
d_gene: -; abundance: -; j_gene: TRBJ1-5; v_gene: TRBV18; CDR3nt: TGTGCCAGCTCGCCGGGGGCGGGCAATCAGCCCCAGCATTTT; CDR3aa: CASSPGAGNQPQHF
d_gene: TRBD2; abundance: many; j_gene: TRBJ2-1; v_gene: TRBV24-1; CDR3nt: TGTGCCACCAGTGACTCCGGACTAGCGGAGTATGAGCAGTTCTTC; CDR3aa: CATSDSGLAEYEQFF
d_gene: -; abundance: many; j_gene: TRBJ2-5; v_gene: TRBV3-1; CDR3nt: TGTGCCAGCAGCCAAGGTGCCCTCCCGGCGAGTAAAGAGACCCAGTACTTC; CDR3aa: CASSQGALPASKETQYF
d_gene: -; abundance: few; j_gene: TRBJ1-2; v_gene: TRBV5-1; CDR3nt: TGCGCCAGCAGCTTGACAGGGAGAAGTGGCTACACCTTC; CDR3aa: CASSLTGRSGYTF
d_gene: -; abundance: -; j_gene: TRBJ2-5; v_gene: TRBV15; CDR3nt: TGTGCCACGCAGGGATCTTCTCAAGAGACCCAGTACTTC; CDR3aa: CATQGSSQETQYF
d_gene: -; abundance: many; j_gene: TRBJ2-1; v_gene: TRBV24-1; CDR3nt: TGTGCCACCAGTGATTTTTCGCGACTAGGACACAATGAGCAGTTCTTC; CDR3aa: CATSDFSRLGHNEQFF
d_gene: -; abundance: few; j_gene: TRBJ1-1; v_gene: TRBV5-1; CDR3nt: TGCGCCAGCAGCCCGGCCCTCCCCGGCACTGAAGCTTTCTTT; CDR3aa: CASSPALPGTEAFF
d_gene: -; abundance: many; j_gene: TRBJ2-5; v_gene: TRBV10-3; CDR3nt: TGTGCCATCAGTGGTCCAGGACAAGAGACCCAGTACTTC; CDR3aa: CAISGPGQETQYF
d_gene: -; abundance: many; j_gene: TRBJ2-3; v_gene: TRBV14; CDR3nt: TGTGCCAGCAGCCATCCGGGAGCGGGCACAGATACGCAGTATTTT; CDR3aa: CASSHPGAGTDTQYF